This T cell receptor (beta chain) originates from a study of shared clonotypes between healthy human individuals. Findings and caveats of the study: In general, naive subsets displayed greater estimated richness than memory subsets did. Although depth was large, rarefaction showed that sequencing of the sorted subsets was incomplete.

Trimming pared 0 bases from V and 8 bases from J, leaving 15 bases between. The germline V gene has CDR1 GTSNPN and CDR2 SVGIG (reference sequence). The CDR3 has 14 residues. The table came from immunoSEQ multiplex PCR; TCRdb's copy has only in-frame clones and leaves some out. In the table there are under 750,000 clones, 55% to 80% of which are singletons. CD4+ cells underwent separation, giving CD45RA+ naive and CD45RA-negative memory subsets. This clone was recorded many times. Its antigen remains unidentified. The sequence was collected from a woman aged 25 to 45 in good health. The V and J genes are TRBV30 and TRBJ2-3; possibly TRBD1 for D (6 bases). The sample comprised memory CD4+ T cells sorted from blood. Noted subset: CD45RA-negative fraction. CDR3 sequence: CAWSVSPGESTQYF. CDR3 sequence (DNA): TGTGCCTGGAGTGTGAGCCCAGGGGAGTCTACGCAGTATTTT.